This T cell receptor beta chain was captured in a study of control samples from healthy donors and cancer patients. Only in-frame clones appear in the TCRdb table, and some are missing; sequencing was by immunoSEQ multiplex PCR. There are 85,000 to 120,000 clones in the sample; 90% to 95% occur only once, and around 2.3% lies in the top ten. With 2 bases removed from V and 15 bases from J, the gap between germline ends came to 17 bases. Germline V gene lookup returns CDR1 SGHAT and CDR2 FQNNGV. The CDR3 totals 13 residues. The sequence was obtained from a woman between 18 and 29 years old in good health. Sequenced sample: blood. The rearrangement uses TRBV11-2 and TRBJ2-1, with D perhaps given as TRBD1 or TRBD2 (5 bases each). The CDR3 region is CASSLSGMDKRFF. The CDR3 nucleotides are TGTGCCAGCAGCTTATCGGGAATGGACAAGAGGTTCTTC.